Listed here are 31 T cell receptor beta chains from one sample, sequenced in a study of cytomegalovirus exposure and HLA in healthy donors. The primer mix had 60 Vbeta and 13 Jbeta primers. Produced via immunoSEQ multiplex PCR; TCRdb's table is partial and in-frame only. The sample carries approximately 100,000 clones, 70% to 85% recorded once. The sample consisted of PBMCs. The receptors come from a woman aged 18-29 years in good health and CMV-seronegative.

The chain joins TRBV29-1 to TRBJ1-1, with D maybe TRBD1 (5 bases). The CDR3 sequence is 15 residues long. V was shortened by 0 bases and J by 4 bases, with 15 bases between the two germline ends. Per germline, CDR1 SQVTM and CDR2 ANQGSEA. CDR3: CSVEDPLGGFTEAFF. The CDR3 DNA sequence: TGCAGCGTTGAAGATCCCCTTGGGGGGTTCACTGAAGCTTTCTTT.

The chain uses TRBV4-2 and TRBJ1-1, with unresolved D. The germline V gene has CDR1 LGHNA and CDR2 YNFKEQ. V was pared by 4 bases and J by 0 bases, with 21 bases between. The CDR3 totals 18 residues. The CDR3 sequence: CASSPKAVPRFMNTEAFF. CDR3 DNA sequence: TGTGCCAGCAGCCCCAAGGCGGTTCCCAGATTCATGAACACTGAAGCTTTCTTT.

The J gene is TRBJ2-3, the V gene TRBV7-3; 8 bases map to TRBD2. This CDR3 spans 15 amino acids. The germline V gene encodes CDR1 SGHTA and CDR2 FQGTGA. The trim removed 0 bases at V and 2 bases at J, leaving 1 base unmatched. CDR3 coding DNA: TGTGCCAGCAGCTTAACTAGCGGGGCCACAGATACGCAGTATTTT. Residues: CASSLTSGATDTQYF.

The rearrangement joins TRBV18 to TRBJ1-1; 7 bases match TRBD1. Germline V gene data show CDR1 as KGHSH and CDR2 as LQKENI. The CDR3 loop spans 13 amino acids. V was clipped by 3 bases and J by 5 bases; unmatched bases: 3. The CDR3, as DNA: TGTGCCAGCTCACCGACAGGGAGGACTGAAGCTTTCTTT. This encodes CASSPTGRTEAFF. The variable domain in full, completed from reference TRBV18 and TRBJ1-1, reads NAGVMQNPRHLVRRRGQEARLRCSPMKGHSHVYWYRQLPEEGLKFMVYLQKENIIDESGMPKERFSAEFPKEGPSILRIQQVVRGDSAAYFCASSPTGRTEAFFGQGTRLTVV.

The chain uses TRBV19 and TRBJ2-5; 16 bases fit TRBD2. The V segment lost 4 bases and the J segment 2 bases; nucleotides outside the gene matches: 7. CDR1 and CDR2 from the germline V gene are LNHDA and SQIVND (reference sequence). The CDR3 sequence is 18 residues long. As DNA, the CDR3 is TGTGCCAGTAGTACGGGACTAGCGGGGGGGCCGACACAAGAGACCCAGTACTTC. Translated, it gives CASSTGLAGGPTQETQYF.

This clone was detected once. The V gene is TRBV11-2, the J gene TRBJ2-5, with 10 bases that match TRBD2. The CDR3 contains 16 residues. V shed 1 base, J shed 5 bases, and the junction held 7 bases outside the gene matches. Germline values: CDR1 SGHAT, CDR2 FQNNGV. The CDR3 reads CASSLGPSGSFETQYF. CDR3 nucleotides: TGTGCCAGCAGCTTAGGGCCTAGCGGGAGTTTTGAGACCCAGTACTTC.

The V gene is TRBV5-4, the J gene TRBJ2-5, with D hard to call. Germline V gene lookup returns CDR1 SGHNT and CDR2 YYREEE (reference sequence). Trimming removed 1 base at V and 1 base at J, with 8 bases between. The CDR3 totals 14 residues. The CDR3 DNA is TGTGCCAGCAGCTTGTCGTCAGTCCAAGAGACCCAGTACTTC. This gives the protein CASSLSSVQETQYF.

This chain uses TRBV11-3 with TRBJ2-1; 9 bases fit TRBD2. Germline V gene data show CDR1 as SGHNT and CDR2 as YENEEA. Trimming at V came to 1 base and at J to 4 bases, leaving 8 bases not matched to a gene. The CDR3 contains 17 residues. CDR3 in amino acids: CASSLVCLAGTYNEQFF. In nucleotides, the CDR3 is TGTGCCAGCAGCTTAGTGTGTCTAGCGGGGACATACAATGAGCAGTTCTTC.

This clone has a single count. The chain employs TRBV28 and TRBJ2-2; 7 nucleotides align to TRBD2. This CDR3 has 14 amino acids. The germline gives CDR1 MDHEN, CDR2 SYDVKM. With 9 bases clipped from V and 2 bases from J, the junction kept 6 bases outside the gene matches. In nucleotides, the CDR3 is TGTGCCAGTGACCTAGCGGCAAACACCGGGGAGCTGTTTTTT. Translated, it gives CASDLAANTGELFF.

The chain carries TRBV5-4 and TRBJ1-1, with TRBD1 matching over 7 bases. The germline gives CDR1 SGHNT, CDR2 YYREEE (reference sequence). The CDR3 has 13 amino acids. V gave up 0 bases and J gave up 10 bases; unmatched junction bases: 6. CDR3 amino acids: CASSLDPPGGAFF. CDR3 DNA: TGTGCCAGCAGCTTGGATCCGCCAGGGGGAGCTTTCTTT. Looking up the rest from reference TRBV5-4 and TRBJ1-1 gives the full variable domain: ETGVTQSPTHLIKTRGQQVTLRCSSQSGHNTVSWYQQALGQGPQFIFQYYREEENGRGNFPPRFSGLQFPNYSSELNVNALELDDSALYLCASSLDPPGGAFFGQGTRLTVV.

V usage is TRBV28 and J usage is TRBJ2-7; 8 positions match TRBD1. This CDR3 is 15 amino acids long. Trimming cost V 5 bases and J 4 bases; bases outside gene matches: 10. From germline, CDR1 is MDHEN and CDR2 SYDVKM. CDR3 region: CASSGGQGLGYEQYF. The CDR3 DNA reads as TGTGCCAGCAGTGGTGGACAGGGCCTGGGGTACGAGCAGTACTTC.

Note on this clone: One junction end does not reproduce the germline sequence, and a read error may be involved. V is TRBV7-9 and J is TRBJ2-1, with 7 bases aligning to TRBD1. This CDR3 is 18 amino acids long. Germline V gives CDR1 SEHNR, CDR2 FQNEAQ (reference sequence). The CDR3 nucleotides read TGTTCCAGCAGCTTCTCAAACTACCGGGACAGCCTATACAATGAGCAGTTCTTC. It specifies CSSSFSNYRDSLYNEQFF.

In its sample, this clone was seen once. This chain's CDR3 is CASSFSQGYEQYF. CDR3 DNA sequence: TGTGCCAGCAGTTTCTCACAGGGTTACGAGCAGTACTTC. The rearrangement uses TRBV27 and TRBJ2-5, with D maybe TRBD1 (6 bases). The J call may not be correct, given that the DNA end is closer to TRBJ2-7. CDR1 is MNHEY, CDR2 SMNVEV, per germline (reference sequence). The CDR3 runs 13 residues.

V gene TRBV2 combines with J gene TRBJ2-1; D not resolved. This CDR3 contains 13 residues. Germline V lookup: CDR1 SNHLY, CDR2 FYNNEI. V was trimmed by 0 bases and J by 7 bases, leaving 7 bases between them. Written as DNA, the CDR3 is TGTGCCAGCAGTGAAGCCCGAGTAAATGAGCAGTTCTTC. Amino acids: CASSEARVNEQFF.

The CDR3 here is CAPSTAKVPGELFF. The CDR3 DNA reads as TGTGCCCCCTCGACAGCCAAAGTCCCCGGGGAGCTGTTTTTT. The rearrangement uses TRBV21-1 and TRBJ2-2; the table names TRBD1, a call not compared with the DNA. TRBV21-1 is labeled a pseudogene. The CDR3 length is 14 residues.

J is TRBJ2-1 and V is TRBV4-3; 10 positions agree with TRBD2. From germline, CDR1 is LGHNA and CDR2 YSLEER. The trim removed 4 bases at V and 6 bases at J, leaving 12 bases unmatched. The CDR3 totals 17 residues. The CDR3 DNA follows: TGCGCCAGCAGCCCCTCCCCCACTAGCGGGGCGGGCAATGAGCAGTTCTTC. Residues: CASSPSPTSGAGNEQFF.

Only one count was recorded for this clone. The rearrangement uses TRBV7-9 and TRBJ2-1; 8 bases are a match to TRBD2. The CDR3 extends over 15 amino acids. V dropped 2 bases and J dropped 6; count of bases not matched to a gene: 6. Germline CDR1 is SEHNR and CDR2 is FQNEAQ (reference sequence). CDR3 sequence: CASSLRLATGNEQFF. The CDR3 coding sequence is TGTGCCAGCAGCTTACGACTAGCGACCGGCAATGAGCAGTTCTTC. Looking up the rest from reference TRBV7-9 and TRBJ2-1 gives the full variable domain: DTGVSQNPRHKITKRGQNVTFRCDPISEHNRLYWYRQTLGQGPEFLTYFQNEAQLEKSRLLSDRFSAERPKGSFSTLEIQRTEQGDSAMYLCASSLRLATGNEQFFGPGTRLTVL.

This clone was observed a few times. V gene TRBV6-5 combines with J gene TRBJ2-7; tentative D call: TRBD1 (5 bases). This CDR3 region has 13 residues. Per germline, CDR1 MNHEY and CDR2 SVGAGI. V dropped 10 bases and J dropped 0 bases, with 13 bases sitting between them. CDR3 sequence (DNA): TGTGCCACCTCCCGAGACAGCTCCTACGAGCAGTACTTC. Its protein is CATSRDSSYEQYF.

This chain uses TRBV28 with TRBJ2-2; the match to TRBD1 covers 10 bases. Germline CDR1 is MDHEN and CDR2 is SYDVKM. The CDR3 extends over 13 amino acids. With 11 bases clipped from V and 4 bases from J, the junction kept 4 bases outside the gene matches. CDR3 coding DNA: TGTGCCGGGGGGGACAGGGGCACCGGGGAGCTGTTTTTT. This sequence encodes CAGGDRGTGELFF.

This clone occurred a few times. The chain joins TRBV7-3 to TRBJ2-1; TRBD2 matches 7 bases. Germline lookup yields CDR1 SGHTA and CDR2 FQGTGA. The J segment lost 5 bases and the V segment lost 2 bases, leaving 9 bases of the junction unmatched. The CDR3 is 16 amino acids. CDR3 protein: CASSLRGGLADNEQFF. The CDR3 DNA reads as TGTGCCAGCAGCTTACGGGGTGGGCTAGCGGACAATGAGCAGTTCTTC.

The CDR3 spells CASSFLDTQYF. DNA of the CDR3: TGTGCCAGCAGTTTCCTAGATACGCAGTATTTT. V gene TRBV28 combines with J gene TRBJ2-3; D not certain. CDR1 MDHEN and CDR2 SYDVKM come from the germline V gene. The CDR3 has 11 residues. V shed 3 bases and J shed 5 bases, with 3 bases lying between them. Full variable domain (missing parts from reference TRBV28 and TRBJ2-3): DVKVTQSSRYLVKRTGEKVFLECVQDMDHENMFWYRQDPGLGLRLIYFSYDVKMKEKGDIPEGYSVSREKKERFSLILESASTNQTSMYLCASSFLDTQYFGPGTRLTVL.

The sample holds one count of this clone. This chain uses TRBV4-3 with TRBJ1-1, with 7 nucleotides matching TRBD1. The CDR3 consists of 15 residues. Trimming at V came to 1 base and at J to 6 bases, leaving 8 bases not matched to a gene. Germline assignment: CDR1 LGHNA and CDR2 YSLEER. CDR3 protein: CASSQGGGEEAEAFF. The CDR3 coding sequence is TGCGCCAGCAGCCAAGGAGGGGGCGAGGAAGCTGAAGCTTTCTTT.

The rearrangement links TRBV7-6 to TRBJ2-7, with 9 bases fitting TRBD1. CDR3 length equals 16 residues. Germline V gene data show CDR1 as SGHVS and CDR2 as FNYEAQ. The V and J ends lost 4 bases and 0 bases, in that order; junction bases with no gene match: 7. CDR3: CASSSQGQGLSYEQYF. DNA for the CDR3: TGTGCCAGCAGCTCACAGGGACAGGGACTCTCCTACGAGCAGTACTTC.

The chain employs TRBV28 and TRBJ2-7; 8 positions agree with TRBD2. Trimming removed 0 bases from V and 6 bases from J; junction bases left unmatched: 10. CDR1 is MDHEN and CDR2 is SYDVKM in the germline V gene. The CDR3 contains 16 residues. Here the CDR3 reads CASSLWSSGTLGEQYF. CDR3 coding DNA: TGTGCCAGCAGTTTATGGAGTAGCGGGACACTAGGCGAGCAGTACTTC.

This sequence joins TRBV7-7 and TRBJ2-1; 7 bases line up with TRBD1. This CDR3 region has 18 residues. After removal of 0 bases from V and 8 bases from J, the junction contained 16 bases not matched to a gene. CDR1 SSHAT and CDR2 FNYEAQ come from the germline V gene (reference sequence). The CDR3 region is CASSLAVTGNKGGDEQFF. The CDR3 DNA sequence: TGTGCCAGCAGCTTAGCCGTTACAGGAAACAAAGGGGGCGATGAGCAGTTCTTC.

V and J are TRBV7-2 and TRBJ2-1; D uncertain. The ends were cut back, 3 bases at V and 6 bases at J, with 12 bases in the middle. From germline, CDR1 is SGHTA and CDR2 FQGNSA. The CDR3 runs to 14 residues. CDR3 protein: CASSFHYPGNEQFF. CDR3 bases: TGTGCCAGCAGCTTCCACTACCCCGGCAATGAGCAGTTCTTC. Variable domain in full (rest from reference TRBV7-2 and TRBJ2-1): GAGVSQSPSNKVTEKGKDVELRCDPISGHTALYWYRQSLGQGLEFLIYFQGNSAPDKSGLPSDRFSAERTGGSVSTLTIQRTQQEDSAVYLCASSFHYPGNEQFFGPGTRLTVL.

This clone appeared many times. The CDR3 region has the DNA TGTGCCAGTAGTATAGATGTAAGCGGGAGTGAGTTGTTGGGTGAGCAGTTCTTC. This sequence encodes CASSIDVSGSELLGEQFF. The chain employs TRBV19 and TRBJ2-1; 8 bases match TRBD2. The CDR3 loop spans 18 amino acids. Germline CDR1 is LNHDA and CDR2 is SQIVND (reference sequence). V shed 0 bases and J 9 bases; nucleotides not matched to a gene: 16.

The chain couples TRBV28 to TRBJ1-2, with 10 bases matching TRBD1. CDR1 is MDHEN and CDR2 is SYDVKM in the germline V gene. V was clipped by 3 bases and J by 9 bases; unmatched bases: 7. The CDR3 contains 14 residues. The CDR3 protein is CASSFGDRGFSYTF. In DNA form, the CDR3 reads TGTGCCAGCAGTTTTGGGGACAGGGGTTTTAGCTACACCTTC.

V usage is TRBV6-4 and J usage is TRBJ2-5; weak D call: TRBD1 (6 bases). The J call may be mistaken, given a closer DNA end match to TRBJ2-7. CDR1 is MRHNA and CDR2 is SNTAGT in the germline V gene. The CDR3 is 16 residues long. The CDR3 sequence is CASSPHRDGKTYEQYF. CDR3 DNA sequence: TGTGCCAGCAGTCCGCACAGGGACGGCAAAACCTACGAGCAGTACTTC.

J is TRBJ2-3 and V is TRBV5-8; D possibly corresponds to TRBD2 (5 bases). Germline lookup yields CDR1 SGHTS and CDR2 YDEGEE. V was cut by 3 bases and J by 2 bases, with 10 bases left in between. The CDR3 runs 14 residues. The CDR3 sequence is CASSSLGVTDTQYF. The DNA of the CDR3 is TGTGCCAGCAGCTCCCTCGGGGTCACAGATACGCAGTATTTT.

This clone has just a few counts. This chain joins TRBV6-5 and TRBJ2-7; no clear D gene. The ends were cut back, 3 bases at V and 2 bases at J, with 8 bases in the middle. The germline V gene has CDR1 MNHEY and CDR2 SVGAGI. The CDR3 consists of 13 residues. CDR3 sequence reads: CASSYSQTYEQYF. For the CDR3, the DNA is TGTGCCAGCAGTTATTCCCAAACCTACGAGCAGTACTTC.